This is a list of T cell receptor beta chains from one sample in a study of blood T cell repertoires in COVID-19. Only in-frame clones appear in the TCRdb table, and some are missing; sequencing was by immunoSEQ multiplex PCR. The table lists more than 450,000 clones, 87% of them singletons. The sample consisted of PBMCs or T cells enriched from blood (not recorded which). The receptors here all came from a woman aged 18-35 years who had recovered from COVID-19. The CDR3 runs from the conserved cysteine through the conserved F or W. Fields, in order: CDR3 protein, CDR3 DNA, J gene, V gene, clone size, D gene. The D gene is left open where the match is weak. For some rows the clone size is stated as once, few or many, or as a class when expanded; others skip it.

CASSRTGVSDTQYF TGTGCCAGCAGCCGGACAGGGGTTTCTGATACGCAGTATTTT TRBJ2-3 TRBV6-5 once TRBD1
CANQSEGGDTEAFF TGTGCCAACCAATCCGAAGGGGGCGACACTGAAGCTTTCTTT TRBJ1-1 TRBV7-2 NA TRBD1
CATSRDTGSGQYF TGTGCCACCAGCAGAGATACAGGGTCTGGGCAGTACTTC TRBJ2-7 TRBV15 NA NA
CASSPWLAGDTEAFF TGTGCCAGCAGCCCGTGGTTAGCCGGGGACACTGAAGCTTTCTTT TRBJ1-1 TRBV9 once NA
CASSSRGGYTF TGTGCCAGCAGTTCAAGGGGCGGCTACACCTTC TRBJ1-2 TRBV12-3/TRBV12-4 few NA
CASNFGQGNSPLHF TGTGCCAGCAACTTCGGACAGGGGAATTCACCCCTCCACTTT TRBJ1-6 TRBV3-1/TRBV3-2 NA TRBD1
CATASSGETQYF TGTGCCACAGCCTCTAGCGGGGAGACCCAGTACTTC TRBJ2-5 TRBV10-3 NA TRBD2
CASSRGGDPNEKLFF TGTGCCAGCAGCCGGGGGGGGGATCCTAATGAAAAACTGTTTTTT TRBJ1-4 TRBV5-4 NA NA
CASSVGQLGQPQHF TGTGCCAGCAGCGTCGGACAGTTAGGACAGCCCCAGCATTTT TRBJ1-5 TRBV9 NA NA
CASIMAGQGAQGYTF TGTGCCAGCATAATGGCGGGACAGGGGGCGCAAGGCTACACCTTC TRBJ1-2 TRBV28 NA TRBD1
CASSTGTGSNTGELFF TGTGCCAGTAGTACCGGGACAGGATCGAACACCGGGGAGCTGTTTTTT TRBJ2-2 TRBV19 NA TRBD1
CAISESGEENEKLFF TGTGCCATCAGTGAGTCAGGGGAGGAAAATGAAAAACTGTTTTTT TRBJ1-4 TRBV10-3 NA NA
CASSYRNSPLHF TGTGCCAGCAGTTACCGGAATTCACCCCTCCACTTT TRBJ1-6 TRBV6-5 NA NA
CASSPQVEGARGYTF TGTGCCAGTAGTCCCCAAGTGGAGGGGGCGCGAGGCTACACCTTC TRBJ1-2 TRBV19 once TRBD1
CASSQLYRGSPLHF TGTGCCAGCAGCCAACTATACAGGGGATCACCCCTCCACTTT TRBJ1-6 TRBV5-6 NA TRBD1
CASSPGLGQPQHF TGTGCCAGCAGCCCAGGGTTGGGTCAGCCCCAGCATTTT TRBJ1-5 TRBV2 NA NA
CASSQGIWWLSGLRLGTQYF TGTGCCAGCAGCCAAGGAATTTGGTGGTTGTCAGGACTCCGATTAGGTACGCAGTATTTT TRBJ2-3 TRBV14 NA NA
CAWSVRGGAYEQYF TGTGCCTGGAGTGTACGCGGGGGGGCCTACGAGCAGTACTTC TRBJ2-7 TRBV30 NA TRBD2
CASSALELAGAGNEQFF TGTGCCAGCAGTGCCCTAGAACTAGCGGGGGCCGGGAATGAGCAGTTCTTC TRBJ2-1 TRBV2 once TRBD2
CASSLFRDLNSPLHF TGTGCCAGCAGTTTATTCAGGGACTTAAATTCACCCCTCCACTTT TRBJ1-6 TRBV27 once NA
CASGHISGANVLTF TGTGCCAGTGGTCACATCTCTGGGGCCAACGTCCTGACTTTC TRBJ2-6 TRBV19 NA NA
CASSLSGASYEQYF TGTGCCAGCAGCTTATCTGGAGCCTCCTACGAGCAGTACTTC TRBJ2-7 TRBV7-2 NA NA
CASSRGEENNEQFF TGTGCCAGCTCGCGGGGGGAGGAAAACAATGAGCAGTTCTTC TRBJ2-1 TRBV18 NA TRBD2
CASSYSTGQPQHF TGTGCCAGCAGTTACTCGACTGGGCAGCCCCAGCATTTT TRBJ1-5 TRBV6-2/TRBV6-3 NA NA